The next 2 T cell receptor beta chains were all read from a single sample in a study of shared clonotypes between healthy human individuals. The naive CD8 population came from CD45RO-negative cells selected for CCR7, without terminally differentiated effector memory CD45RA+ cells. The repertoire was sequenced with immunoSEQ multiplex PCR; TCRdb's copy has only in-frame clones and lacks some. The profile covers 700,000 to 950,000 clones, with 95% to 97% appearing a single time and about 0.22% taken by the ten largest. Material: naive CD8+ T cells sorted from blood. The origin of the receptors is a man in his thirties or forties in good health.

V is TRBV7-9 and J is TRBJ2-7; 7 bases agree with TRBD2. The CDR3 length is 17 residues. The germline V gene encodes CDR1 SEHNR and CDR2 FQNEAQ (reference sequence). V lost 1 base to trimming and J lost 4 bases; unmatched junction nucleotides: 13. CDR3 in DNA: TGTGCCAGCAGCTTAGTGGACGGAGGACTAGAGGATTACGAGCAGTACTTC. Amino acid sequence: CASSLVDGGLEDYEQYF.

This chain connects TRBV28 to TRBJ2-7; 11 nucleotides agree with TRBD1. The germline CDR1 and CDR2 sequences are MDHEN and SYDVKM. The CDR3 is 16 amino acids. V lost 5 bases to trimming and J lost 4 bases; unmatched junction nucleotides: 10. CDR3 in amino acids: CASSRRPGQGGYEQYF. The CDR3 DNA sequence: TGTGCCAGCAGTAGAAGACCGGGACAGGGGGGTTACGAGCAGTACTTC.